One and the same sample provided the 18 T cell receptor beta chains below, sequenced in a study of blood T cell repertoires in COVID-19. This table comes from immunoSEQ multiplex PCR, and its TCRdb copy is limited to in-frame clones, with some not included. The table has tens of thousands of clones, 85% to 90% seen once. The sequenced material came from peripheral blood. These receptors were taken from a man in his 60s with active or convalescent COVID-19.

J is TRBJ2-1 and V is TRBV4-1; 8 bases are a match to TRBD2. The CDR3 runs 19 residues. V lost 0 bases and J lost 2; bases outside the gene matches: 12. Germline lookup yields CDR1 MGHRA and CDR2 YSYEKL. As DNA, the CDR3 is TGCGCCAGCAGCCAAGACGGTGATAGCGGGGCCTTGACCTACAATGAGCAGTTCTTC. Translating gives CASSQDGDSGALTYNEQFF.

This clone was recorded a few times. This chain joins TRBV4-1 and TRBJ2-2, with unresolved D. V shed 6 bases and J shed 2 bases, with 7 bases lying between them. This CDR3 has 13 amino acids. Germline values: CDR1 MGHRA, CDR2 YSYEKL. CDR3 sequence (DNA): TGCGCCAGCAGGCCAGGTAACACCGGGGAGCTGTTTTTT. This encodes CASRPGNTGELFF.

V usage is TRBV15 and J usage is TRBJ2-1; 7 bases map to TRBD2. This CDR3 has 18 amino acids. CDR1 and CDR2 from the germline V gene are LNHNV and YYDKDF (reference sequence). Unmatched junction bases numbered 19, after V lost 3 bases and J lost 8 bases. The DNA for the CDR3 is TGTGCCACCAGCAGGAGGGGAATGACTAGCCGTGTAGGGGATGAGCAGTTCTTC. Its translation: CATSRRGMTSRVGDEQFF.

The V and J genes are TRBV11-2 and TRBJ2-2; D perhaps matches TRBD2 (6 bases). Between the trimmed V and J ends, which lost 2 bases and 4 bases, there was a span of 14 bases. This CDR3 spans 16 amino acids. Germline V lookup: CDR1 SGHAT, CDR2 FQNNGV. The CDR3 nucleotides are TGTGCCAGCAGCTTAATCCCGGGAGTTCGCACCGGGGAGCTGTTTTTT. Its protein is CASSLIPGVRTGELFF.

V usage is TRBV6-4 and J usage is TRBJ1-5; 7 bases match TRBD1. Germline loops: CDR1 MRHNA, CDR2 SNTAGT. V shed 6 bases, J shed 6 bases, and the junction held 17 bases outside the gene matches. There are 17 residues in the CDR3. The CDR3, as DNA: TGTGCCAGCAGCCCCGAACTTGGAAGAGGGGGCGGTCAGCCCCAGCATTTT. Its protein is CASSPELGRGGGQPQHF.

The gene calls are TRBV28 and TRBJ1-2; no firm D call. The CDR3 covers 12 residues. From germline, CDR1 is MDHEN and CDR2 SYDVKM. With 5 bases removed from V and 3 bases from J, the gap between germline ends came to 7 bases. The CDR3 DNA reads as TGTGCCAGCAGTGCCTCGGACTATGGCTACACCTTC. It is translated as CASSASDYGYTF.

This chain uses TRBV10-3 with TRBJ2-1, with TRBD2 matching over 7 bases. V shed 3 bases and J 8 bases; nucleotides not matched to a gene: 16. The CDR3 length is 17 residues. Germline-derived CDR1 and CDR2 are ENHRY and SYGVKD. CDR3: CAISDPRDGGSGDEQFF. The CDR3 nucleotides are TGTGCCATCAGTGATCCCCGGGACGGGGGGTCTGGCGATGAGCAGTTCTTC.

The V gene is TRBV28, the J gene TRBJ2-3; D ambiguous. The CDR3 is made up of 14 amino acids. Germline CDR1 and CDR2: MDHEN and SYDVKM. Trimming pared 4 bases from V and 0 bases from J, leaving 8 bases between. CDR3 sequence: CASSSIGSTDTQYF. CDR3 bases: TGTGCCAGCAGTTCAATCGGTAGCACAGATACGCAGTATTTT.

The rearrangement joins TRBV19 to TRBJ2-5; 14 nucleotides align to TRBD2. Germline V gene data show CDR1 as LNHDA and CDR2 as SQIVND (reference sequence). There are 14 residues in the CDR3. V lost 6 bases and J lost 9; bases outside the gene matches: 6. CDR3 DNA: TGTGCCAGTAGGGGGACTAGCGGGAGCGGGGCCCAGTACTTC. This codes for CASRGTSGSGAQYF.

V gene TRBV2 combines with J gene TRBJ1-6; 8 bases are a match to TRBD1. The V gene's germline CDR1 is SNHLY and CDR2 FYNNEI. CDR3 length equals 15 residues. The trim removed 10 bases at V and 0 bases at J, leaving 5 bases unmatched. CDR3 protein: CATRTGSSYNSPLHF. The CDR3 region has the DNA TGTGCCACCAGGACAGGGAGCTCCTATAATTCACCCCTCCACTTT. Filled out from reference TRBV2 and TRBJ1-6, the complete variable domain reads EPEVTQTPSHQVTQMGQEVILRCVPISNHLYFYWYRQILGQKVEFLVSFYNNEISEKSEIFDDQFSVERPDGSNFTLKIRSTKLEDSAMYFCATRTGSSYNSPLHFGNGTRLTVT.

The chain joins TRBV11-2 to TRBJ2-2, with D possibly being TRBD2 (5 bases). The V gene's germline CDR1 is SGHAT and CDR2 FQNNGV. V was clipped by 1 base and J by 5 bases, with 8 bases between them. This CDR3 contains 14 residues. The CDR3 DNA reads TGTGCCAGCAGCTTAGGGCGGGCTACCGGGGAGCTGTTTTTT. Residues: CASSLGRATGELFF.

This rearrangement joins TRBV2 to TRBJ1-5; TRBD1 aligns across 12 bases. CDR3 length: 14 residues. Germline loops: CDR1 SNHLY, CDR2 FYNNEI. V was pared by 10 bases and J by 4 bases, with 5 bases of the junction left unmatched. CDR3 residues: CATGTGGINQPQHF. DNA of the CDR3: TGTGCCACCGGGACAGGGGGCATTAATCAGCCCCAGCATTTT.

CDR3 DNA sequence: TGCAGCGGGCGGGGCCTAGGGACAGATACGCAGTATTTT. Encoded protein: CSGRGLGTDTQYF. The V gene is TRBV29-1, the J gene TRBJ2-3, with D perhaps matching TRBD2 (6 bases). The germline gives CDR1 SQVTM, CDR2 ANQGSEA. The CDR3 totals 13 residues. The germline V and J ends were trimmed by 7 bases and 3 bases, with 14 bases remaining between them.

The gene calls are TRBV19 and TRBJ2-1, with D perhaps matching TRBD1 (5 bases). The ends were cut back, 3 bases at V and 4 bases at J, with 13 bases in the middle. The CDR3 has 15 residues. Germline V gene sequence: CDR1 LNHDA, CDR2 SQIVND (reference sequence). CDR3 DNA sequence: TGTGCCAGTAGTATCTATGACAGTCAATACAATGAGCAGTTCTTC. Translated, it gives CASSIYDSQYNEQFF.

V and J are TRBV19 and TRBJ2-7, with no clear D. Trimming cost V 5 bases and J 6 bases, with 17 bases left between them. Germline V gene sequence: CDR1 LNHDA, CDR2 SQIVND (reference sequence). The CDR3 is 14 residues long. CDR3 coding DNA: TGTGCCAGTAGTCCGCGCGGATCCCCTGGCGAGCAGTACGTC. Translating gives CASSPRGSPGEQYV.

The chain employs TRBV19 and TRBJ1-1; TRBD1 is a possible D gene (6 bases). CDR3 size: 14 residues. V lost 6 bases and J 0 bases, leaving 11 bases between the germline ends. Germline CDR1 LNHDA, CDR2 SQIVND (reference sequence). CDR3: CASRLGGLNTEAFF. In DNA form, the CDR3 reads TGTGCCAGTAGGTTAGGGGGACTGAACACTGAAGCTTTCTTT.

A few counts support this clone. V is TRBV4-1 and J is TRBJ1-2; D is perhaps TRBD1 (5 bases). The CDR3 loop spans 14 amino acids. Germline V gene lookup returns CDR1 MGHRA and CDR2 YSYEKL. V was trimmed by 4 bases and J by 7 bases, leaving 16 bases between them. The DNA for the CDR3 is TGCGCCAGCAGCCTAGTGTTTCAGGGAGGTGGCTACACCTTC. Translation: CASSLVFQGGGYTF.

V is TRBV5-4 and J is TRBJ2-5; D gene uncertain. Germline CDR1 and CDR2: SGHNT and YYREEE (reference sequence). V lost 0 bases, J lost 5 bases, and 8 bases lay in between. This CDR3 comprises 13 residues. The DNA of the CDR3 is TGTGCCAGCAGCTTGGCCCCTCCGGAGACCCAGTACTTC. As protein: CASSLAPPETQYF. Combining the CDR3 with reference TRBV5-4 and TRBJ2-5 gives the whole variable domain ETGVTQSPTHLIKTRGQQVTLRCSSQSGHNTVSWYQQALGQGPQFIFQYYREEENGRGNFPPRFSGLQFPNYSSELNVNALELDDSALYLCASSLAPPETQYFGPGTRLLVL.